This record covers a single T cell receptor (beta chain). This CDR3 contains 12 residues. Deletions cut 3 bases from V and 8 bases from J, with 13 bases between. The germline CDR1 and CDR2 sequences are SQVTM and ANQGSEA. It was with a sample-barcoded 5' primer and a J-beta primer mix that a second PCR of roughly 6 to 12 cycles was run. Every sample gave at least 2.5 million paired-end reads containing CDR3. Each CDR3 protein is one row after TCRdb ran MiXCR on the 5' RACE reads. Of roughly 1,100,000 distinct CDR3 sequences listed, approximately 26% are singletons. This entry belongs to a study of blood T cells in healthy people across ages. Another study also made use of these data, one on T cells of mothers and their children. That source notes: Barcodes and 2-4 random nucleotides were added by M1S in the second PCR. Biologically related mothers and children overlapped slightly more than unrelated pairs, a non-significant difference.

This receptor was taken from a girl aged 2 to 10 in good health. Sequencing was carried out using blood. The J gene is TRBJ1-2, the V gene TRBV29-1, with D unresolved. The CDR3 spells CSVDSYGEGYTF. CDR3 nucleotide sequence: TGCAGCGTTGATTCTTACGGTGAGGGCTACACCTTC.